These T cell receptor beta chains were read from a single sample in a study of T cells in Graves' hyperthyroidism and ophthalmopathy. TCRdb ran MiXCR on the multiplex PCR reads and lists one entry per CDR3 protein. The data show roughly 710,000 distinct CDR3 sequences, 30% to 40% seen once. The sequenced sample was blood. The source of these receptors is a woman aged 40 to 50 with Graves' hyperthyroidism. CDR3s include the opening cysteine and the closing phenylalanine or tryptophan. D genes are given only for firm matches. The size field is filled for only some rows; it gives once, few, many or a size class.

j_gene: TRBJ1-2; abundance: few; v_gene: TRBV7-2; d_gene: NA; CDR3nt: TGTGCCAGCAGCTCACAGGGAAGCGCGGACTATGGCTACACCTTC; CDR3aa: CASSSQGSADYGYTF
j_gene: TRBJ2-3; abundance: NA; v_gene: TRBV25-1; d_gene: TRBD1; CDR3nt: TGTGCCAGCAGTCCGGGACAGGGGCTGGCAGATACGCAGTATTTT; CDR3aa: CASSPGQGLADTQYF
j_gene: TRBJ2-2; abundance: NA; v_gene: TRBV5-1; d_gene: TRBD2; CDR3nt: TGCGCCAGCAGCTTGGCGGCTAGCGGACCGAACACCGGGGAGCTGTTTTTT; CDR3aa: CASSLAASGPNTGELFF
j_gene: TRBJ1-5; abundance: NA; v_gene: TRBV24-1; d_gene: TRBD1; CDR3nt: TGTGCCACCAGTGATCCAAGACAGGGTGGTCAGCCCCAGCATTTT; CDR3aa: CATSDPRQGGQPQHF
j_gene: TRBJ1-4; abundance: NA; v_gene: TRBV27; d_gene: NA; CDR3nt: TGTGCCAGCAGTCCGGACAGCCCGGGGGATGAAAAACTGTTTTTT; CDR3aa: CASSPDSPGDEKLFF
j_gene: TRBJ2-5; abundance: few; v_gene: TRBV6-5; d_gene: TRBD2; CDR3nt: TGTGCCAGCAGAGCCACTAGCGGGAGGGGCGAGACCCAGTACTTC; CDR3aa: CASRATSGRGETQYF
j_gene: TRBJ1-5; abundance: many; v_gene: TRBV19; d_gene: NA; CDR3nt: TGTGCCAGTAGTACTACAGGGTTCCAGCCCCAGCATTTT; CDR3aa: CASSTTGFQPQHF
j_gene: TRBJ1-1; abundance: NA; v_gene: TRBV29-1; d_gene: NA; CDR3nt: TGCAGCAGTTACTCCCTGAACACTGAAGCTTTCTTT; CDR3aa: CSSYSLNTEAFF
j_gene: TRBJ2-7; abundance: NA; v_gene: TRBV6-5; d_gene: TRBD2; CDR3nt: TGTGCCGCCTGTCCAGGGCACGGACTAGCTAGCGCCTACGAGCAGTACTTC; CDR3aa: CAACPGHGLASAYEQYF
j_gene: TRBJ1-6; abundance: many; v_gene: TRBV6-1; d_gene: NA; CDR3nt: TGTGCCAGCAGTGAATCACAGGGAGGTTCACCCCTCCACTTT; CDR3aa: CASSESQGGSPLHF
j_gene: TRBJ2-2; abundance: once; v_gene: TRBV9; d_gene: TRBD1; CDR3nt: TGTGCCAGCAGTTTCAGGGGGCTCCCCAACACCGGGGAGCTGTTTTTT; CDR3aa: CASSFRGLPNTGELFF
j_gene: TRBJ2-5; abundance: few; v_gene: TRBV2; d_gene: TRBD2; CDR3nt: TGTGCCAGCAGGTTGGGGCTAGCGGGGGGGCAAGAGGCCCAGTACTTC; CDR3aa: CASRLGLAGGQEAQYF
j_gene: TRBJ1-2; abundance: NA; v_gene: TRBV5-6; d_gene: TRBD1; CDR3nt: TGTGCCAGCAGCTTTGGGGACAGGGGGACGGCGGAGCTTTATGGCTACACCTTC; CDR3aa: CASSFGDRGTAELYGYTF
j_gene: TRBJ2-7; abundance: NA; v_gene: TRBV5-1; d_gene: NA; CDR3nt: TGTGCCAGCAGCCCCAAAGACAGGTATCGAGTCTACGAGCAGTACTTC; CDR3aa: CASSPKDRYRVYEQYF
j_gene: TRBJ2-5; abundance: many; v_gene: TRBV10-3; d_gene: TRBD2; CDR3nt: TGTGCCATCAGCGACCGGTCTAGCGGGAGAGAAGAGACCCAGTACTTC; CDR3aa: CAISDRSSGREETQYF
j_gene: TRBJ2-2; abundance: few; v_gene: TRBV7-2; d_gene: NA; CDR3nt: TGTGCCAGCAGCTCCGAACCGAACACCGGGGAGCTGTTTTTT; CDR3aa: CASSSEPNTGELFF
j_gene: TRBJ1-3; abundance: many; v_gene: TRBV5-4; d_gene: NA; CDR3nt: TGTGCCAGCAGACCCGATTTGGGTGCTGGAAACACCATATATTTT; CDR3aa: CASRPDLGAGNTIYF
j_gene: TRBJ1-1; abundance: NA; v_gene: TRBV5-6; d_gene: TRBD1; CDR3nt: TGTGCCAGCAGCATTGAGGGACAGGGGGAGATCACTGAAGCTTTCTTT; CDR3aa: CASSIEGQGEITEAFF
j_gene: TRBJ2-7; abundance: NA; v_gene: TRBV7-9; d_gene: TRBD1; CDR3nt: TGTGCCAGCAGCTTCCAGACAGGGCGAGGCTACGAGCAGTACTTC; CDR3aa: CASSFQTGRGYEQYF
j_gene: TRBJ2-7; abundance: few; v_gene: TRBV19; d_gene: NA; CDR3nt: TGTGCCAGTTCCCGGGCGGGACTTGCCTACGAGCAGTACTTC; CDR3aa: CASSRAGLAYEQYF
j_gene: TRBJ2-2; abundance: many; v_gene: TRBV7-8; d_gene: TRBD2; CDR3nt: TGTGCCAGCAGCTTTTGGCGGGAGGTCCCCGGGGAGCTGTTTTTT; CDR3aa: CASSFWREVPGELFF
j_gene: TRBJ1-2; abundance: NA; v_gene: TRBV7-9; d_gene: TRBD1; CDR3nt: TGTGCCAGCAGTTTTGGACAGGAATGGAACTATGGCTACACCTTC; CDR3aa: CASSFGQEWNYGYTF
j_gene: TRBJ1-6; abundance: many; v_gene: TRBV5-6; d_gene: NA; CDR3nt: TGTGCCAGCAGCCTAGGTTCGCTTTCCCCCCTCCACTTT; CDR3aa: CASSLGSLSPLHF
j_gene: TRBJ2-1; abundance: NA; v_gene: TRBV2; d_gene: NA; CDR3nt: TGTGCCAGCAGTTCCTCGGCGATGAGCTCCTACAATGAGCAGTTCTTC; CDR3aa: CASSSSAMSSYNEQFF
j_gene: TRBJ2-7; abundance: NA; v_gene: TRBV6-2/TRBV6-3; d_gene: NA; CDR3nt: TGTGCCAGCACCCCCCGAGGCAGTCTGCCCCTCTACGAGCAGTACTTC; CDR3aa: CASTPRGSLPLYEQYF
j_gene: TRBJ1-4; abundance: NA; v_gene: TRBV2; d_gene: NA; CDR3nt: TGTGCCAGCGTTATTGAGGCCCCGAATGAAAAACTGTTTTTT; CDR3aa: CASVIEAPNEKLFF
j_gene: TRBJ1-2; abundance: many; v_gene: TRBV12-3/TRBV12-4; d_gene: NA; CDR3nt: TGTGCCAGCAGTTTTCTCGGACCGGGATCCTATGGCTACACCTTC; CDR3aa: CASSFLGPGSYGYTF
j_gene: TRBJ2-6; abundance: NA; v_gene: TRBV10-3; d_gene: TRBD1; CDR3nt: TGTGCCATCAGTGAGTCTGGGACAGGTGGGGTCAACGTCCTGACTTTC; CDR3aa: CAISESGTGGVNVLTF
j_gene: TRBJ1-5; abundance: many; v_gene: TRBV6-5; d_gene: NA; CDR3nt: TGTGCCAGCAGGGAAAATCAGGGATGGAGTCAGCCCCAGCATTTT; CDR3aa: CASRENQGWSQPQHF
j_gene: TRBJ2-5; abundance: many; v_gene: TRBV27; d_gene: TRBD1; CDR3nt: TGTGCCAGCAGCTGGACAGGGGGCGAGACCCAGTACTTC; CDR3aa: CASSWTGGETQYF
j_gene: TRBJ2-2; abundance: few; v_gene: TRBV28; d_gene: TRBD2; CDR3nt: TGTGCCAGCACCGGACTAGCGGGAGGGCCAGGCGGGGAGCTGTTTTTT; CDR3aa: CASTGLAGGPGGELFF
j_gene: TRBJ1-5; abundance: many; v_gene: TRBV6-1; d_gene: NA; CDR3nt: TGTGCCAGCAGTGTGAAGCCCGGGCAGCCCCAGCATTTT; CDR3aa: CASSVKPGQPQHF
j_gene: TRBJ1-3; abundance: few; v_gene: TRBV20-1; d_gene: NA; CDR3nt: TGCAGTGCCTGGACGACCCGCTCTGGAAACACCATATATTTT; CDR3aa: CSAWTTRSGNTIYF
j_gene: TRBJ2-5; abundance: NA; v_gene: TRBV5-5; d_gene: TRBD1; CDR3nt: TGTGCCAGCGGCCAAGGGACAGGGCGGGAGACCCAGTACTTC; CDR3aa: CASGQGTGRETQYF
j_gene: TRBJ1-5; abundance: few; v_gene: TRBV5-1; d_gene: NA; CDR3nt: TGCGCCAGCAGCTTGGAAGGGCCGGGTCAGCCCCAGCATTTT; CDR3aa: CASSLEGPGQPQHF
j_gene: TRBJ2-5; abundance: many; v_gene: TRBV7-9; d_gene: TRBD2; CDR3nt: TGTGCCAGCAGCCATCAAGCGGGAGGGAAAGAGACCCAGTACTTC; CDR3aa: CASSHQAGGKETQYF
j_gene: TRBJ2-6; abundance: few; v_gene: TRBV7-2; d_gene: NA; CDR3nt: TGCGCCAGCAGCCAAGCCGGTCCTGGGGCCAACGTCCTGACTTTC; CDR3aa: CASSQAGPGANVLTF